The 15 T cell receptor beta chains given below trace back to one sample, sequenced in a study of blood T cell repertoires in COVID-19. Data came from immunoSEQ multiplex PCR; TCRdb stores just in-frame clones and leaves some out. The sample consists of tens of thousands of clones, over 70% of them appearing once. The specimen sequenced was peripheral blood. The source of these receptors is a human donor in a cohort sampled during active COVID-19.

The chain is built from TRBV19 and TRBJ1-2; a possible D gene is TRBD1 (6 bases). CDR1 is LNHDA and CDR2 is SQIVND in the germline V gene (reference sequence). CDR3 size: 16 residues. Trimming cost V 5 bases and J 3 bases, with 19 bases left between them. In nucleotides, the CDR3 is TGTGCCAGTAGTTTGCGAACGGCGGACAGAGACTATGGCTACACCTTC. As protein: CASSLRTADRDYGYTF.

Here the CDR3 reads CASSWEGEGYTF. CDR3 nucleotide sequence: TGTGCCAGCAGTTGGGAGGGGGAGGGCTACACCTTC. V usage is TRBV6-5 and J usage is TRBJ1-2; possibly TRBD1 for D (6 bases). V was cut by 4 bases and J by 8 bases, with 11 bases left in between. From germline, CDR1 is MNHEY and CDR2 SVGAGI. The CDR3 has 12 residues.

The chain links TRBV27 to TRBJ2-5, with TRBD1 matching over 7 bases. The CDR3 contains 14 residues. Germline V gene lookup returns CDR1 MNHEY and CDR2 SMNVEV (reference sequence). V was clipped by 1 base and J by 1 base; unmatched bases: 0. In DNA form, the CDR3 reads TGTGCCAGCAGTTTATGGACAGGCCAAGAGACCCAGTACTTC. This sequence encodes CASSLWTGQETQYF.

V and J are TRBV29-1 and TRBJ1-1; D unresolved. The CDR3 spans 13 residues. In germline, CDR1 is SQVTM, CDR2 ANQGSEA. Trimming shortened V by 4 bases and J by 4 bases, and 13 bases separated the two germline ends. The CDR3 is CSVAYTPGTEAFF. Written as DNA, the CDR3 is TGCAGCGTTGCGTATACTCCGGGCACTGAAGCTTTCTTT.

V usage is TRBV9 and J usage is TRBJ2-7; 9 bases are a match to TRBD1. The CDR3 extends over 16 amino acids. The J segment lost 6 bases and the V segment lost 3 bases, leaving 13 bases of the junction unmatched. Germline CDR1 is SGDLS and CDR2 is YYNGEE. The chain's CDR3 is CASSAYSGTGPPEQYF. For the CDR3, the DNA is TGTGCCAGCAGCGCTTACTCCGGGACAGGGCCCCCCGAGCAGTACTTC.

The rearrangement uses TRBV28 and TRBJ2-5, with D perhaps matching TRBD1 (5 bases). This CDR3 is 17 amino acids long. Germline CDR1 reads MDHEN; CDR2 reads SYDVKM. The V gene lost 3 bases and the J gene lost 0 bases, with 17 bases spanning the gap. DNA for the CDR3: TGTGCCAGCAGTTTGGCTCGTGGGGCCCGGTACCAAGAGACCCAGTACTTC. Translating gives CASSLARGARYQETQYF. The complete variable domain, with remaining parts taken from reference TRBV28 and TRBJ2-5, reads DVKVTQSSRYLVKRTGEKVFLECVQDMDHENMFWYRQDPGLGLRLIYFSYDVKMKEKGDIPEGYSVSREKKERFSLILESASTNQTSMYLCASSLARGARYQETQYFGPGTRLLVL.

The chain recombines TRBV6-6 with TRBJ1-1; D unresolved. This CDR3 region has 13 residues. Germline V gene lookup returns CDR1 MNHNY and CDR2 SVGAGI (reference sequence). V was pared by 5 bases and J by 1 base, with 8 bases between. Here the CDR3 reads CASSTTSNTEAFF. The CDR3 DNA is TGTGCCAGCAGTACTACATCGAACACTGAAGCTTTCTTT.

The chain recombines TRBV25-1 with TRBJ1-5; TRBD1 aligns across 8 bases. V lost 2 bases to trimming and J lost 4 bases; unmatched junction nucleotides: 13. The CDR3 is 18 amino acids. Germline V lookup: CDR1 MGHDK, CDR2 SYGVNS. CDR3 sequence: CASSEGGQGEELNQPQHF. The CDR3 bases are TGTGCCAGCAGTGAAGGCGGACAGGGAGAGGAGTTGAATCAGCCCCAGCATTTT.

This chain uses TRBV6-5 with TRBJ1-2, with D maybe TRBD1 (6 bases). Germline-derived CDR1 and CDR2 are MNHEY and SVGAGI. This CDR3 spans 12 amino acids. V was clipped by 4 bases and J by 6 bases, with 9 bases between them. The CDR3 here is CASSLQGNGYTF. CDR3 sequence (DNA): TGTGCCAGCAGTTTGCAGGGGAATGGCTACACCTTC.

The chain has TRBV18 and TRBJ1-5; 9 bases align to TRBD1. The germline gives CDR1 KGHSH, CDR2 LQKENI. The CDR3 covers 16 residues. V shed 4 bases, J shed 2 bases, and the junction held 6 bases outside the gene matches. The DNA for the CDR3 is TGTGCCAGCTCACTCACAGGGGGCGAGGGCAATCAGCCCCAGCATTTT. Translating it yields CASSLTGGEGNQPQHF.

The chain recombines TRBV11-2 with TRBJ1-3; D perhaps matches TRBD1 (6 bases). CDR1 and CDR2 from the germline V gene are SGHAT and FQNNGV. V was trimmed by 5 bases and J by 0 bases, leaving 11 bases between them. The CDR3 is 15 amino acids. The CDR3 bases are TGTGCCAGCAGCCCTACAGGGACCTCTGGAAACACCATATATTTT. Protein product: CASSPTGTSGNTIYF.

This clone was recorded once. The chain links TRBV5-1 to TRBJ2-1, with 7 bases matching TRBD2. The CDR3 has 13 amino acids. The germline CDR1 and CDR2 sequences are SGHRS and YFSETQ. Unmatched junction bases numbered 3, after V lost 1 base and J lost 8 bases. CDR3 in amino acids: CASSLREGDEQFF. DNA of the CDR3: TGCGCCAGCAGCTTGAGGGAGGGCGATGAGCAGTTCTTC. Using reference TRBV5-1 and TRBJ2-1 for the parts outside the CDR3, the full variable domain is KAGVTQTPRYLIKTRGQQVTLSCSPISGHRSVSWYQQTPGQGLQFLFEYFSETQRNKGNFPGRFSGRQFSNSRSEMNVSTLELGDSALYLCASSLREGDEQFFGPGTRLTVL.

The chain carries TRBV5-1 and TRBJ2-2; D possibly corresponds to TRBD2 (6 bases). Per germline, CDR1 SGHRS and CDR2 YFSETQ. V lost 4 bases and J 7 bases, leaving 20 bases between the germline ends. The CDR3 totals 16 residues. Here the CDR3 DNA reads TGCGCCAGCAGCGGAGCCGGGACTCCTTCGAGCGGGGAGCTGTTTTTT. Translating gives CASSGAGTPSSGELFF.

The rearrangement joins TRBV6-1 to TRBJ1-3; TRBD1 matches at 7 bases. Germline CDR1 MNHNS, CDR2 SASEGT. V lost 4 bases and J lost 5; bases outside the gene matches: 14. The CDR3 has 17 residues. This chain's CDR3 is CASSAVATTGFRNTIYF. The CDR3 DNA is TGTGCCAGCAGTGCGGTGGCGACGACAGGGTTTCGAAACACCATATATTTT.

The chain uses TRBV12-3 or TRBV12-4 and TRBJ1-2; 7 bases agree with TRBD1. J gave up 7 bases and V 8 bases, and 10 bases lay outside the gene matches. CDR3 length equals 13 residues. CDR3: CASGQGGAPGYTF. CDR3 DNA sequence: TGTGCCAGCGGTCAGGGGGGCGCCCCTGGCTACACCTTC.